This TCR beta chain is from a study of response to subunit inactivated influenza vaccine listed by TCRdb under 2018. Turning to the overall study: Deep quantitative T cell receptor repertoire profiling was used in the study to track responses to a trivalent subunit inactivated influenza vaccine.

The investigation overall reported the following: The authors suggested that each seasonal influenza vaccination may recruit only a limited number of new T cells.

A distance of 13 bases separates the germline ends of V and J, which lose 1 base and 7 bases respectively. The CDR3 goes from the cysteine to the phenylalanine over 14 residues. Only the CDR3 portion is preserved as DNA: 42 bases, with reading frame beginning at the first base. CDR1 and CDR2 (LGHNA, YSLEER) derive from the germline V gene. Remarks on this clonotype: The antigen it binds to is not known. Base qualities are not provided; no much larger clone lies one nucleotide away.

The method was RT-PCR. This sample was sequenced with an Illumina HiSeq 2500. The raw public data were reprocessed by TCRdb itself: fastp quality trimming at Q25, MiXCR clonotype calling, in-frame beta chains only. Each entry is one CDR3 protein sequence, shown with its most common DNA and genes. Recorded for this sample are hundreds of thousands of distinct CDR3 sequences; 12% to 15% of them occurred a single time. The ten most abundant clones make up about 7.6% of the sample. The specimen was PBMCs from blood, collected 14 to 15 days before vaccination. This sequence originates from a man aged 45-65 years who received an inactivated influenza vaccine. Donor details come from another sample of the same person, matched by shared clones. The sequence joins TRBV4-3 to TRBJ1-2; the D gene remains uncertain. The DNA is as follows: TGCGCCAGCAGCCAAGTCCGGGAGGACGGTGGCTACACCTTC. It encodes CASSQVREDGGYTF.